The clone carrying this TCR beta chain was observed at least ten times. This entry belongs to a study of Graves' ophthalmopathy and Graves' hyperthyroidism. Scientists amplified the TCR beta CDR3 regions from RNA transcripts. First-round RT-PCR relied on HTBI primers, and a second-round multiplex PCR came next. MiXCR, run by TCRdb on the multiplex PCR reads, gives a single entry per CDR3 protein. The data contain 500,000 to 800,000 distinct CDR3 sequences, roughly two fifths of them singletons. Sequencing was done on a sample of peripheral blood. This receptor was identified in an adult man with Graves' ophthalmopathy.

The CDR3 DNA reads TGTGCCATCAGTGAGTCGGGTGTCGGATCATGGAACGGGGAGCTGTTTTTT. Its protein is CAISESGVGSWNGELFF. The chain carries TRBV10-3 and TRBJ2-2; D remains ambiguous. Germline V gene lookup returns CDR1 ENHRY and CDR2 SYGVKD. Trimming left V 0 bases short and J 7 bases short, with 18 bases between. This CDR3 is 17 amino acids long.